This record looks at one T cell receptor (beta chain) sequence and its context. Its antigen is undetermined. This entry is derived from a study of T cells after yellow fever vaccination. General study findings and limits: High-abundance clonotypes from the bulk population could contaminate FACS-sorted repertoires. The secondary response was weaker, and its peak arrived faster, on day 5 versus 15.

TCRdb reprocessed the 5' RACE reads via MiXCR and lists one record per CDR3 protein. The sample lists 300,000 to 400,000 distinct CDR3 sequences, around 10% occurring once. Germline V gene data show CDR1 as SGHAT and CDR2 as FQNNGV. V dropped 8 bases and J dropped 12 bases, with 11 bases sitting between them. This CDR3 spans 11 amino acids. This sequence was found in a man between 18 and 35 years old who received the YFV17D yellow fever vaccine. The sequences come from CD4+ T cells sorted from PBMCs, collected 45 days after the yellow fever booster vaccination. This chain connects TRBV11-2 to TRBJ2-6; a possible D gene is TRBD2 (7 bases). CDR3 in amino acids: CASRGAGVLTF. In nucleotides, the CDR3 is TGTGCCAGCCGGGGGGCTGGCGTCCTGACTTTC.